The sequence of this T cell receptor beta chain was determined in a study of T cell changes during pregnancy in multiple sclerosis. The length of the CDR3 is 16 residues. Trimming took off 5 bases at V and 7 bases at J, with 21 bases between the two ends. CDR1 is GTSNPN and CDR2 is SVGIG in the germline V gene (reference sequence). Clones were read by immunoSEQ multiplex PCR, and TCRdb kept only the in-frame ones, dropping some. The sample contains approximately 11,000 clones, about 95% of which appear only once. The material sequenced was CD4+ T cells from peripheral blood mononuclear cells, taken before pregnancy. The chain has TRBV30 and TRBJ1-6; no reliable D call. The clonotype comes from a female donor with multiple sclerosis, enrolled in a pregnancy study. The CDR3 DNA is TGTGCCTGGGCGATGGAAGGGAGCATAGTGAATTCACCCCTCCACTTT. Amino acids: CAWAMEGSIVNSPLHF.